The 9 T cell receptor beta chains in this list originate from one sample, sequenced in a study of shared T cell receptors in the human thymus. Produced via immunoSEQ multiplex PCR; TCRdb's table is partial and in-frame only. Of 550,000 to 800,000 clones detected, around 85% appear once; the ten largest clones hold around 0.0099%. The same data also contributed to another study, on human thymus T cells.

The sequenced sample consisted of thymocytes. The receptors were gathered from a girl under three years old with a congenital heart defect.

The count of this clone is one. The chain uses TRBV4-2 and TRBJ2-2, with D perhaps TRBD1 (6 bases). The ends were cut back, 1 base at V and 4 bases at J, with 13 bases in the middle. The CDR3 is made up of 16 amino acids. Germline CDR1 reads LGHNA; CDR2 reads YNFKEQ. The CDR3 here is CASSQADRPLTGELFF. CDR3 in DNA: TGTGCCAGCAGCCAAGCGGACAGACCACTCACCGGGGAGCTGTTTTTT.

This clone appeared a single time. This rearrangement joins TRBV6-5 to TRBJ1-2; 10 positions agree with TRBD1. This CDR3 spans 15 amino acids. Germline CDR1 MNHEY, CDR2 SVGAGI. Trimming at V came to 0 bases and at J to 4 bases, leaving 2 bases not matched to a gene. DNA for the CDR3: TGTGCCAGCAGTTACTCGGACAGGGGGGTCTATGGCTACACCTTC. Translation: CASSYSDRGVYGYTF.

The chain is built from TRBV14 and TRBJ1-4; TRBD1 might be the D (5 bases). The V gene lost 3 bases and the J gene lost 7 bases, with 18 bases spanning the gap. Germline V gene sequence: CDR1 SGHDN, CDR2 FVKESK. The CDR3 runs to 16 residues. The CDR3, as DNA: TGTGCCAGCAGCCAGGAAGCCGACACAGGAAGTGAAAAACTGTTTTTT. Protein sequence: CASSQEADTGSEKLFF.

The chain links TRBV10-3 to TRBJ1-1, with unresolved D. Trimming removed 10 bases at V and 0 bases at J, with 12 bases between. Germline V gives CDR1 ENHRY, CDR2 SYGVKD. There are 13 residues in the CDR3. The CDR3 nucleotides are TGTGCCAACCGAAACAGCATGAACACTGAAGCTTTCTTT. Protein: CANRNSMNTEAFF.

Here the CDR3 reads CASSLPPPLLGAYTGELFF. CDR3 in DNA: TGTGCCAGCAGCTTACCTCCCCCGTTGCTGGGGGCCTACACCGGGGAGCTGTTTTTT. The chain is built from TRBV7-2 and TRBJ2-2; the D gene is possibly TRBD1 (6 bases). Trimming removed 2 bases from V and 3 bases from J, with 22 bases in between. CDR3 length equals 19 residues. Germline V CDR1 and CDR2: SGHTA, FQGNSA.

The chain uses TRBV6-1 and TRBJ1-1, with D tentatively TRBD1 (6 bases). V lost 6 bases, J lost 1 base, and 15 bases lay in between. The CDR3 contains 15 residues. Per germline, CDR1 MNHNS and CDR2 SASEGT. The CDR3 here is CASSVNREGNTEAFF. The DNA for the CDR3 is TGTGCCAGCAGCGTTAACAGGGAGGGGAACACTGAAGCTTTCTTT.

The V and J genes are TRBV4-2 and TRBJ1-1; D is unresolved. The CDR3 loop spans 16 amino acids. Trimming took 4 bases from V and 1 from J, leaving 16 bases between them. The germline V gene encodes CDR1 LGHNA and CDR2 YNFKEQ. CDR3 region: CASSLGWSFRNTEAFF. The CDR3 nucleotides are TGTGCCAGCAGCCTCGGGTGGTCTTTCCGGAACACTGAAGCTTTCTTT.

The V gene is TRBV10-1, the J gene TRBJ2-7; 7 nucleotides match TRBD2. This CDR3 is built from 16 residues. Germline-derived CDR1 and CDR2 are WNHNN and SYGVQD (reference sequence). V trimming: 2 bases; J trimming: 0 bases; junction bases outside the gene matches: 7. The CDR3 sequence: CASSEGAGRSSYEQYF. The CDR3 coding sequence is TGCGCCAGCAGTGAGGGAGCGGGGAGAAGCTCCTACGAGCAGTACTTC.

The V call is TRBV6-5, the J call TRBJ1-6; the match to TRBD1 covers 7 bases. The germline CDR1 and CDR2 sequences are MNHEY and SVGAGI. The CDR3 is 14 amino acids. Trimming removed 6 bases from V and 9 bases from J; junction bases left unmatched: 8. The CDR3 loop reads CASRQQGLVSPLHF. The DNA for the CDR3 is TGTGCCAGCAGGCAACAGGGGTTGGTTTCACCCCTCCACTTT.